The rows below give T cell receptor beta chains drawn from one sample of a study of blood T cell repertoires in COVID-19. Repertoires were generated with immunoSEQ multiplex PCR, while TCRdb's copy carries only in-frame clones and drops some. The sample records 130,000 or so clones, roughly 83% being singletons. The sample taken for sequencing was peripheral blood. The source of these receptors is a woman older than 75 with acute or convalescent COVID-19. Both conserved end residues are part of each CDR3. Fields, in order: J gene, CDR3 length, clone size, V gene, D gene, CDR3 protein, CDR3 DNA. D genes are given only for firm matches. A clone size is listed for some rows: how often the clone was seen (once, few, many), or a class if it is expanded.

j_gene: TRBJ1-1
len: 14
abundance: NA
v_gene: TRBV9
d_gene: NA
CDR3aa: CASSVGAIGTEAFF
CDR3nt: TGTGCCAGCAGCGTAGGGGCTATTGGCACTGAAGCTTTCTTT

j_gene: TRBJ2-1
len: 15
abundance: NA
v_gene: TRBV19
d_gene: TRBD2
CDR3aa: CASSIDGTSRNEQFF
CDR3nt: TGTGCCAGTAGTATCGACGGGACTAGTCGGAATGAGCAGTTCTTC

j_gene: TRBJ1-5
len: 16
abundance: NA
v_gene: TRBV3-1/TRBV3-2
d_gene: TRBD1
CDR3aa: CASSPGGQGGIKAQHF
CDR3nt: TGTGCCAGCAGCCCTGGCGGACAGGGAGGAATTAAGGCCCAGCATTTT

j_gene: TRBJ2-1
len: 15
abundance: once
v_gene: TRBV6-5
d_gene: TRBD1
CDR3aa: CASRVQGAVYNEQFF
CDR3nt: TGTGCCAGCAGGGTACAGGGGGCTGTTTACAATGAGCAGTTCTTC

j_gene: TRBJ1-2
len: 14
abundance: NA
v_gene: TRBV6-5
d_gene: TRBD1
CDR3aa: CASSFRDSNYGYTF
CDR3nt: TGTGCCAGCAGTTTCCGGGACAGTAACTATGGCTACACCTTC

j_gene: TRBJ2-6
len: 17
abundance: NA
v_gene: TRBV3-1/TRBV3-2
d_gene: NA
CDR3aa: CASRDGGLRSGANVLTF
CDR3nt: TGTGCCAGCAGAGACGGGGGGCTCAGGTCTGGGGCCAACGTCCTGACTTTC

j_gene: TRBJ2-2
len: 14
abundance: NA
v_gene: TRBV9
d_gene: TRBD1
CDR3aa: CASSPRQGAGELFF
CDR3nt: TGTGCCAGCAGCCCCCGACAGGGGGCCGGGGAGCTGTTTTTT

j_gene: TRBJ2-1
len: 18
abundance: once
v_gene: TRBV7-9
d_gene: TRBD2
CDR3aa: CASSDRTSGRVRNNEQFF
CDR3nt: TGTGCCAGCAGCGACAGGACTAGCGGGAGAGTACGGAACAATGAGCAGTTCTTC

j_gene: TRBJ2-1
len: 14
abundance: NA
v_gene: TRBV7-9
d_gene: NA
CDR3aa: CASSFPLEYNEQFF
CDR3nt: TGTGCCAGCAGCTTCCCCCTAGAGTACAATGAGCAGTTCTTC

j_gene: TRBJ1-1
len: 13
abundance: NA
v_gene: TRBV6-2/TRBV6-3
d_gene: NA
CDR3aa: CASSYFQGSEAFF
CDR3nt: TGTGCCAGCAGTTACTTCCAGGGGTCTGAAGCTTTCTTT

j_gene: TRBJ2-2
len: 15
abundance: NA
v_gene: TRBV7-9
d_gene: TRBD1
CDR3aa: CASSSTGLSTGELFF
CDR3nt: TGTGCCAGCAGCTCGACAGGGTTATCCACCGGGGAGCTGTTTTTT

j_gene: TRBJ1-5
len: 14
abundance: once
v_gene: TRBV27
d_gene: TRBD1
CDR3aa: CASSTQGHPQPQHF
CDR3nt: TGTGCCAGCAGTACACAGGGGCACCCTCAGCCCCAGCATTTT

j_gene: TRBJ2-7
len: 18
abundance: NA
v_gene: TRBV6-2/TRBV6-3
d_gene: NA
CDR3aa: CASSYSIGTGPISYEQYF
CDR3nt: TGTGCCAGCAGTTACTCGATTGGAACAGGGCCTATTTCCTACGAGCAGTACTTC

j_gene: TRBJ1-4
len: 16
abundance: NA
v_gene: TRBV6-5
d_gene: TRBD1
CDR3aa: CASSYSLGTGVEKLFF
CDR3nt: TGTGCCAGCAGTTACTCGCTTGGGACAGGGGTTGAAAAACTGTTTTTT

j_gene: TRBJ2-7
len: 15
abundance: once
v_gene: TRBV5-4
d_gene: TRBD1
CDR3aa: CASSLRDRGSYEQYF
CDR3nt: TGTGCCAGCAGCTTGCGGGACAGGGGATCCTACGAGCAGTACTTC

j_gene: TRBJ2-7
len: 15
abundance: NA
v_gene: TRBV29-1
d_gene: NA
CDR3aa: CSVAPTSGQNYEQYF
CDR3nt: TGCAGCGTGGCCCCCACGTCTGGCCAGAACTACGAGCAGTACTTC

j_gene: TRBJ2-7
len: 14
abundance: NA
v_gene: TRBV6-5
d_gene: TRBD1
CDR3aa: CASRGTGGSYEQYF
CDR3nt: TGTGCCAGCAGGGGGACAGGCGGCTCCTACGAGCAGTACTTC

j_gene: TRBJ1-1
len: 12
abundance: NA
v_gene: TRBV30
d_gene: NA
CDR3aa: CAWSAGNTEAFF
CDR3nt: TGTGCCTGGAGTGCCGGGAACACTGAAGCTTTCTTT